This note documents a single T cell receptor (beta chain) sequence. This entry comes from a study of cytomegalovirus exposure and HLA in healthy donors. Generated by immunoSEQ multiplex PCR, the TCRdb table keeps only in-frame clones and is missing some. Found here are 260,000 or so clones, 88% of them singletons; the top ten hold approximately 0.95%. Germline V gene lookup returns CDR1 MNHNS and CDR2 SASEGT. This CDR3 has 13 amino acids. V lost 6 bases and J 7 bases, leaving 15 bases between the germline ends. The receptor was isolated from a young woman in good health and CMV-seronegative. Sequenced: PBMCs. This chain joins TRBV6-1 and TRBJ1-2; D is possibly TRBD1 (5 bases). CDR3 amino acids: CASRKGLGGGYTF. The DNA of the CDR3 is TGTGCCAGCAGGAAGGGGTTGGGGGGTGGCTACACCTTC.